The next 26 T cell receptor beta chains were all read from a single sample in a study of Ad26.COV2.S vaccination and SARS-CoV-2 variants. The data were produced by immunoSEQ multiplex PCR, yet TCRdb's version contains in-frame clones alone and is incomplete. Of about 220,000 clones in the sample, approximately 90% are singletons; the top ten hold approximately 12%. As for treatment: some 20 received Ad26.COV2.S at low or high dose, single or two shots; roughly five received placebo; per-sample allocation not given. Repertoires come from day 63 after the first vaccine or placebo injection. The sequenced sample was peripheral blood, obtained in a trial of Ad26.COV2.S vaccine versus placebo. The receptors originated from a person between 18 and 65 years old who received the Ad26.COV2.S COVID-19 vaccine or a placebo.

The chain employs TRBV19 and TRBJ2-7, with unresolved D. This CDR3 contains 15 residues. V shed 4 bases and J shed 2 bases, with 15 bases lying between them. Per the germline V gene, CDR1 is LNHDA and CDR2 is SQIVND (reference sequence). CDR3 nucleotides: TGTGCCAGTAGTAGCCCCGGGCTGAACCCCTACGAGCAGTACTTC. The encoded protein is CASSSPGLNPYEQYF. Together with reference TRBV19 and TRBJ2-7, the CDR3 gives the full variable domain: DGGITQSPKYLFRKEGQNVTLSCEQNLNHDAMYWYRQDPGQGLRLIYYSQIVNDFQKGDIAEGYSVSREKKESFPLTVTSAQKNPTAFYLCASSSPGLNPYEQYFGPGTRLTVT.

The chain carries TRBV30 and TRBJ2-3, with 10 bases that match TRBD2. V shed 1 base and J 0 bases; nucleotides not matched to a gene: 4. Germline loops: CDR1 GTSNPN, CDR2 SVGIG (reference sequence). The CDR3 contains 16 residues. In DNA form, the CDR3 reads TGTGCCTGGAGTGACGGGACTAGCGTGAGCACAGATACGCAGTATTTT. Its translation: CAWSDGTSVSTDTQYF.

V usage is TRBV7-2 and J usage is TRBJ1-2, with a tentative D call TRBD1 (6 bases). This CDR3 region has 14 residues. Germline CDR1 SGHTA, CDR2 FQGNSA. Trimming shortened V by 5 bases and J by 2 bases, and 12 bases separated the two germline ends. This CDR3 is CASSPSGGNYGYTF. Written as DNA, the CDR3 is TGTGCCAGCAGCCCCTCGGGGGGCAACTATGGCTACACCTTC.

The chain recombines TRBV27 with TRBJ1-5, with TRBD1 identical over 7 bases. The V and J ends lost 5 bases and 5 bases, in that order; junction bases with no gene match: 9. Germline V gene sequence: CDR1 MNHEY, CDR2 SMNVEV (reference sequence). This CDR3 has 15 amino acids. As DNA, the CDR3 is TGTGCCAGCAGTATTACACAGGGGATACATCAGCCCCAGCATTTT. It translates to CASSITQGIHQPQHF.

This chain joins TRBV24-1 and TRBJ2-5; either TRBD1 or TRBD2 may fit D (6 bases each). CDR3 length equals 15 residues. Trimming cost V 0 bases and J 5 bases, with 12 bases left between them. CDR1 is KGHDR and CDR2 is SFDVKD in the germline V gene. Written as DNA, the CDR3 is TGTGCCACCAGTGATTTGTTACGGGGGCGGGAGACCCAGTACTTC. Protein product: CATSDLLRGRETQYF.

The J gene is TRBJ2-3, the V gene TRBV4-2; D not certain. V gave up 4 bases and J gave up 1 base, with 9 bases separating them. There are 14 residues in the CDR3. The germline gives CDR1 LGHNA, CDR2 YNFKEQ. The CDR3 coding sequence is TGTGCCAGCAGCCGAACCCTGGGCACAGATACGCAGTATTTT. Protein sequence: CASSRTLGTDTQYF.

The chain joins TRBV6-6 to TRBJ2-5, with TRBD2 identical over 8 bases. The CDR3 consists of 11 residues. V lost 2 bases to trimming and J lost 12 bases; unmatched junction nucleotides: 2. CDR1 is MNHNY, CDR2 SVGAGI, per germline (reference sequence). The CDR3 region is CASSYLGLEYF. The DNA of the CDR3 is TGTGCCAGCAGTTACCTGGGACTAGAGTACTTC.

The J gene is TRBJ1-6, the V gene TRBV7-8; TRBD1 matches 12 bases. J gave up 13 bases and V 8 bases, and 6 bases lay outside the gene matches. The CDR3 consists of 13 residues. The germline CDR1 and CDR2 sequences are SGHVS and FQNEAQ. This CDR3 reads CASAGQGASPLHF. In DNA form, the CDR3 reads TGTGCCAGCGCGGGACAGGGGGCAAGTCCCCTCCACTTT.

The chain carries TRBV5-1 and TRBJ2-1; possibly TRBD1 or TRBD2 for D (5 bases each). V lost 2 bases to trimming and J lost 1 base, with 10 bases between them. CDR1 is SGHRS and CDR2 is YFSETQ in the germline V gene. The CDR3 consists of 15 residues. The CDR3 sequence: CASSFGTGSYNEQFF. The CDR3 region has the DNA TGCGCCAGCAGCTTTGGGACGGGGTCCTACAATGAGCAGTTCTTC.

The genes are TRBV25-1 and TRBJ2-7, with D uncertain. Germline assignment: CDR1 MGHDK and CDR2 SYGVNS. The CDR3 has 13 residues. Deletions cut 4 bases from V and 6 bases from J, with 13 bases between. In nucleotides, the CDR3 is TGTGCCAGCAGTGCCATATACAGCGCCGAGCAGTACTTC. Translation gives CASSAIYSAEQYF.

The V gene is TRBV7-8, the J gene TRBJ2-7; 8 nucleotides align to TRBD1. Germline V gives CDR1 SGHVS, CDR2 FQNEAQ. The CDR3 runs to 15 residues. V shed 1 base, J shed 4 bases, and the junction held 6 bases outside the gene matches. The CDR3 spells CASSLEQGGMYEQYF. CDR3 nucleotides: TGTGCCAGCAGCTTAGAACAGGGGGGAATGTACGAGCAGTACTTC.

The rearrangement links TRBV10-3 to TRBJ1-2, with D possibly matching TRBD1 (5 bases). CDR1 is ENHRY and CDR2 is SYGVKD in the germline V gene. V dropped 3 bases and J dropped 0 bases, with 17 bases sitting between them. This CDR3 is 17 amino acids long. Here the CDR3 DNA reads TGTGCCATCAGTGAAAAGGCCGGGGCCGCAACTAACTATGGCTACACCTTC. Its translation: CAISEKAGAATNYGYTF.

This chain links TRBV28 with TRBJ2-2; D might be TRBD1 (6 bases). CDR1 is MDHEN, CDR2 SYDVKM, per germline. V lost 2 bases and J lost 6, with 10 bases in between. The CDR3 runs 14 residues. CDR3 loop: CASSLGQSAGELFF. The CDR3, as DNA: TGTGCCAGCAGTTTAGGACAGTCGGCCGGGGAGCTGTTTTTT.

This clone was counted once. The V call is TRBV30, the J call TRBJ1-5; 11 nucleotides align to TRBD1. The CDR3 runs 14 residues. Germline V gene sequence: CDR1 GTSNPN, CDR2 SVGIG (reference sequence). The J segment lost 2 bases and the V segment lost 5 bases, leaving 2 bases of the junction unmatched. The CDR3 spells CAWGQGAGNQPQHF. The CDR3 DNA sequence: TGTGCCTGGGGACAGGGGGCAGGCAATCAGCCCCAGCATTTT.

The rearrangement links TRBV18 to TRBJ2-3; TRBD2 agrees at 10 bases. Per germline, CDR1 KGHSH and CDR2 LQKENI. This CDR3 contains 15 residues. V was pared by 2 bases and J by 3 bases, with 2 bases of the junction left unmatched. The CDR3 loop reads CASSPILAGTDTQYF. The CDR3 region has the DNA TGTGCCAGCTCACCAATACTAGCGGGAACAGATACGCAGTATTTT.

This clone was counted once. The CDR3 region has the DNA TGTGCCAGCAGCCAAGTGGGAGGTACGAACACCGGGGAGCTGTTTTTT. Its translation is CASSQVGGTNTGELFF. The gene calls are TRBV14 and TRBJ2-2, with a possible D match to TRBD2 (6 bases). The CDR3 contains 16 residues. The V end lost 1 base, the J end lost 0 bases, and 9 bases lay between the germline ends. Germline CDR1 and CDR2: SGHDN and FVKESK.

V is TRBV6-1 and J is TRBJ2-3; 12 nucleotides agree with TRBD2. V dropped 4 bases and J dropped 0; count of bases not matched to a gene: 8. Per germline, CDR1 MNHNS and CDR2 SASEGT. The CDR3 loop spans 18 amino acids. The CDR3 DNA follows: TGTGCCAGCAGTGGTCCTAGCGGGAGGGCCTCCAGCACAGATACGCAGTATTTT. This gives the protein CASSGPSGRASSTDTQYF.

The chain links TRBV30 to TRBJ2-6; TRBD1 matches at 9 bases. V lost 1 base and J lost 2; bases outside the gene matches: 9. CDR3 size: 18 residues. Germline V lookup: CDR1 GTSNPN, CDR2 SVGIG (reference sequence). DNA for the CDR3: TGTGCCTGGAGTGCATGGGACAGGGTCCGTCCTGGGGCCAACGTCCTGACTTTC. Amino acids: CAWSAWDRVRPGANVLTF.

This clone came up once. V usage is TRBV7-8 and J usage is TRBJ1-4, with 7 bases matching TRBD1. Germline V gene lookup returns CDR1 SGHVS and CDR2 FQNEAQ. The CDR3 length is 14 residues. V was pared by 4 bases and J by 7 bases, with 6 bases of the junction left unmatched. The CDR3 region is CASSYRGEGEKLFF. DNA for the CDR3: TGTGCCAGCAGCTACAGGGGCGAGGGTGAAAAACTGTTTTTT.

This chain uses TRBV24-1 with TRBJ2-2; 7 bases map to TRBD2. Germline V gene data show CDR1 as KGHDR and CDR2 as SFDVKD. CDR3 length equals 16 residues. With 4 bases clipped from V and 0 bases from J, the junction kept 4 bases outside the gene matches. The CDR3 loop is CATSEWGGPNTGELFF. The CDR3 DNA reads TGTGCCACCAGTGAATGGGGGGGACCGAACACCGGGGAGCTGTTTTTT.

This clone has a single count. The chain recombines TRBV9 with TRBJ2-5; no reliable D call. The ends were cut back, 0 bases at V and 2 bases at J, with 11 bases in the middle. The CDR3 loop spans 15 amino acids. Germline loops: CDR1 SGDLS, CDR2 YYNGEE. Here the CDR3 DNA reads TGTGCCAGCAGCGTAGAAGGCAGTCGTCAAGAGACCCAGTACTTC. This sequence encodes CASSVEGSRQETQYF.

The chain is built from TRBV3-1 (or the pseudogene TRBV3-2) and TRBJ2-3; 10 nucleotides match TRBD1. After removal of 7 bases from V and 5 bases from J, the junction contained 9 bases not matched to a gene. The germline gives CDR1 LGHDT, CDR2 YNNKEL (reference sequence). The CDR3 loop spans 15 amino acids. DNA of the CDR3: TGTGCCAGCAACCTAGGGACAGGGGACGTAGATACGCAGTATTTT. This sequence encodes CASNLGTGDVDTQYF.

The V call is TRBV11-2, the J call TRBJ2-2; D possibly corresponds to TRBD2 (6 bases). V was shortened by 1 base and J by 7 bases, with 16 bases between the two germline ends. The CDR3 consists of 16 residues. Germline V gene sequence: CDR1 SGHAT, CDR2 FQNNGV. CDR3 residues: CASSLVSGVLSGELFF. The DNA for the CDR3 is TGTGCCAGCAGCTTAGTTTCGGGGGTGTTGAGCGGGGAGCTGTTTTTT. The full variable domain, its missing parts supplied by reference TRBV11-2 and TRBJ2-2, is EAGVAQSPRYKIIEKRQSVAFWCNPISGHATLYWYQQILGQGPKLLIQFQNNGVVDDSQLPKDRFSAERLKGVDSTLKIQPAKLEDSAVYLCASSLVSGVLSGELFFGEGSRLTVL.

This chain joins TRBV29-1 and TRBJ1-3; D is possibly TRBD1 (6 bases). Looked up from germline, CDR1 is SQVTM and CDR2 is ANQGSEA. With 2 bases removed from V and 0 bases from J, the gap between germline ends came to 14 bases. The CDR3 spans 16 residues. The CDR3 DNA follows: TGCAGCGTTGAATCCTACAGGGCCCACTCTGGAAACACCATATATTTT. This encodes CSVESYRAHSGNTIYF. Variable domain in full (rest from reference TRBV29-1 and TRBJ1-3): SAVISQKPSRDICQRGTSLTIQCQVDSQVTMMFWYRQQPGQSLTLIATANQGSEATYESGFVIDKFPISRPNLTFSTLTVSNMSPEDSSIYLCSVESYRAHSGNTIYFGEGSWLTVV.

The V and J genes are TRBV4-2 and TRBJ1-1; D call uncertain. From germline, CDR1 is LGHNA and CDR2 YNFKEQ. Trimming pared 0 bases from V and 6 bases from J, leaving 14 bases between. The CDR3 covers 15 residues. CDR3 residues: CASSQEEGFLAEAFF. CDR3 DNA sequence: TGTGCCAGCAGCCAAGAAGAAGGGTTTTTGGCTGAAGCTTTCTTT.

The CDR3: CASSPTGSYQPQHF. DNA of the CDR3: TGTGCCAGCTCACCGACAGGCTCATATCAGCCCCAGCATTTT. V usage is TRBV18 and J usage is TRBJ1-5, with D possibly matching TRBD1 (6 bases). Germline CDR1 and CDR2: KGHSH and LQKENI. This CDR3 comprises 14 residues. V lost 3 bases to trimming and J lost 5 bases, with 11 bases between them. Variable domain in full (rest from reference TRBV18 and TRBJ1-5): NAGVMQNPRHLVRRRGQEARLRCSPMKGHSHVYWYRQLPEEGLKFMVYLQKENIIDESGMPKERFSAEFPKEGPSILRIQQVVRGDSAAYFCASSPTGSYQPQHFGDGTRLSIL.